A selection of T cell receptor beta chains follows, all from one sample in a study of T cells in Graves' hyperthyroidism and ophthalmopathy. TCRdb called the multiplex PCR reads again in MiXCR, with one record for every CDR3 protein. Of around 350,000 distinct CDR3 sequences listed, under 15% are singletons. Sequenced sample: blood. The receptors were sampled from a woman between 18 and 30 years old with Graves' hyperthyroidism. CDR3s include the opening cysteine and the closing phenylalanine or tryptophan. D genes are given only for firm matches. Clone size is stated in some rows and not others, as once, few, many or a class when expanded.

V	size	D	J	DNA	CDR3
TRBV12-3/TRBV12-4	many	TRBD1	TRBJ2-5	TGTGCCAGCAGCTGGGGACAGGGGAAAGAGACCCAGTACTTC	CASSWGQGKETQYF
TRBV2	NA	TRBD2	TRBJ2-3	TGTGCCAGCAGTGAAGGGGGACTAGCGGGGGGAGGGGATACGCAGTATTTT	CASSEGGLAGGGDTQYF
TRBV11-2	NA	TRBD1	TRBJ2-7	TGTGCCAGCAGCGGCCCCCGACAGGGGGTTTGGGGCGAGCAGTACTTC	CASSGPRQGVWGEQYF
TRBV20-1	many	TRBD2	TRBJ2-1	TGCAGTGCTAGACGCGGGGGCTCCTACAATGAGCAGTTCTTC	CSARRGGSYNEQFF
TRBV29-1	many	NA	TRBJ2-7	TGCAGCGTCGGACGGAATTTCTACGAGCAGTACTTC	CSVGRNFYEQYF
TRBV27	many	TRBD2	TRBJ2-7	TGTGCCAGCAGTTGGGGCGGGAGGGCCCAGTACGAGCAGTACTTC	CASSWGGRAQYEQYF
TRBV9	NA	NA	TRBJ1-1	TGTGCCAGCAGCGGGGGGATTGGCCATAACACTGAAGCTTTCTTT	CASSGGIGHNTEAFF
TRBV6-1	many	NA	TRBJ2-7	TGTGCCAGCAGTGAATTCAGGAAGTCCTACGAGCAGTACTTC	CASSEFRKSYEQYF
TRBV10-3	many	NA	TRBJ2-7	TGTGCCATCAGTGAGTCAAGGTTGCGTGAGCAGTACTTC	CAISESRLREQYF
TRBV12-3/TRBV12-4	many	TRBD2	TRBJ2-7	TGTGCCAGCAGTTCTAGCGGACTCTTAGGGGAGCAGTACTTC	CASSSSGLLGEQYF
TRBV12-3/TRBV12-4	many	NA	TRBJ1-5	TGTGCCAGCAGTCAATGGGGTGGTCAGCCCCAGCATTTT	CASSQWGGQPQHF
TRBV10-2	few	NA	TRBJ2-7	TGCGCCAGCAGAGAGCCCGGGTACGAGCAGTACTTC	CASREPGYEQYF
TRBV20-1	many	TRBD1	TRBJ2-2	TGCAGTGGATTAAAGGGACAGGGGAACACCGGGGAGCTGTTTTTT	CSGLKGQGNTGELFF
TRBV5-1	few	TRBD2	TRBJ2-1	TGCGCCAGCAGCTTGACTAGCGGGGCCTCCTACAATGAGCAGTTCTTC	CASSLTSGASYNEQFF
TRBV27	NA	NA	TRBJ2-5	TGTGCCAGCAGGGACACAACAGGAGTCAGGGGGGCCCAGTACTTC	CASRDTTGVRGAQYF
TRBV7-2	many	NA	TRBJ2-7	TGTGCCAGCAGCTGGGGGCAAACGTTGGATGAGCAGTACTTC	CASSWGQTLDEQYF
TRBV3-1	few	TRBD1	TRBJ2-3	TGTGCCAGCAGCCACCAGGGGGCCAGTACAGATACGCAGTATTTT	CASSHQGASTDTQYF
TRBV24-1	many	NA	TRBJ1-5	TGTGCCACCAGTGACCACGGGAGGGGTCAGCCCCAGCATTTT	CATSDHGRGQPQHF
TRBV6-1	few	TRBD1	TRBJ2-6	TGTGCCAGCAGATCGCAGGGGGCTGGGGCCAACGTCCTGACTTTC	CASRSQGAGANVLTF
TRBV5-1	many	NA	TRBJ2-2	TGCGCCAGCAGCCTGGGCCTCCAAACCACCGGGGAGCTGTTTTTT	CASSLGLQTTGELFF
TRBV2	NA	NA	TRBJ1-2	TGTGCCAGCAGTGATATTGGGGGGGGCTATGGCTACACCTTC	CASSDIGGGYGYTF
TRBV11-2	many	TRBD2	TRBJ2-1	TGTGCCAGCAGCTTAGATTGGGGTCCGCTAGCGGACTCCTACAATGAGCAGTTCTTC	CASSLDWGPLADSYNEQFF
TRBV10-3	NA	TRBD1	TRBJ1-3	TGTGCCATCAGTGAGTCTGACAGGGTATCGAACACCATATATTTT	CAISESDRVSNTIYF
TRBV7-2	NA	TRBD1	TRBJ1-5	TGTGCCAGCCCCCCCAGAGGAGACAGGGCGCAGCCCCAGCATTTT	CASPPRGDRAQPQHF
TRBV2	many	TRBD2	TRBJ2-7	TGTGCCAGCAGTGGACTAGCGGGGGCGTACGAGCAGTACTTC	CASSGLAGAYEQYF
TRBV9	many	NA	TRBJ1-4	TGTGCCAGCAGCGTAGGATCGACAGGCCTTTACGAAAAACTGTTTTTT	CASSVGSTGLYEKLFF
TRBV20-1	few	NA	TRBJ1-2	TGCAGTGCTAGAAGGTTCGGACAGAACTATGGCTACACCTTC	CSARRFGQNYGYTF
TRBV12-3/TRBV12-4	many	NA	TRBJ2-5	TGTGCCAGCAGTCCGACTGGAGGGGAGACCCAGTACTTC	CASSPTGGETQYF
TRBV20-1	once	NA	TRBJ2-1	TGCAGTGCTAAACGGGACGCCCTATGGATAAATGAGCAGTTCTTC	CSAKRDALWINEQFF
TRBV3-1	many	NA	TRBJ1-4	TGTGCCAGCAGCCGGGGACAAGTCAATGAAAAACTGTTTTTT	CASSRGQVNEKLFF
TRBV10-2	few	NA	TRBJ2-7	TGCGCCAGCAGTGAGTCGAGACAGTTCCGACTCTCCTACGAGCAGTACTTC	CASSESRQFRLSYEQYF
TRBV2	many	NA	TRBJ1-5	TGTGCCAGCAGTGAATTGGGGTCACGGCAGCCCCAGCATTTT	CASSELGSRQPQHF
TRBV20-1	many	TRBD2	TRBJ2-3	TGCAGTGCTAGACAAACTCCCCTAGCGGGGGGGCCGGATACAGATACGCAGTATTTT	CSARQTPLAGGPDTDTQYF
TRBV7-9	many	TRBD2	TRBJ2-7	TGTGCCAGCAGCCGACTGCGGGAGACCCCCGAGCAGTACTTC	CASSRLRETPEQYF
TRBV27	many	NA	TRBJ2-1	TGTGCCAGCAGTTCTCCCGGGGGAGGTAAAAATGAGCAGTTCTTC	CASSSPGGGKNEQFF
TRBV11-2	NA	NA	TRBJ2-3	TGTGCCAGCAGCCAGAAGGGGTCGGGAGCTTTCGCGCAGTATTTT	CASSQKGSGAFAQYF
TRBV28	many	NA	TRBJ1-2	TGTGCCAGCAGTTTGTCGGAGGGGGGCGCGGATGGCTACACCTTC	CASSLSEGGADGYTF
TRBV29-1	many	NA	TRBJ2-3	TGCAGCGTTAGACGGGGGTTGGTACCCGATACGCAGTATTTT	CSVRRGLVPDTQYF
TRBV9	NA	NA	TRBJ1-3	TGTGCCAGCAGCCCTACGCACTCTGGAAACACCATATATTTT	CASSPTHSGNTIYF
TRBV7-9	NA	TRBD2	TRBJ2-1	TGTGCCAGCAGCTTCGTCCCGGGACTAGCGGGGTACAATGAGCAGTTCTTC	CASSFVPGLAGYNEQFF
TRBV12-3/TRBV12-4	many	NA	TRBJ2-1	TGTGCCAGCAGCCCGGGGCTTCGGGATAATGAGCAGTTCTTC	CASSPGLRDNEQFF
TRBV10-3	many	NA	TRBJ2-7	TGTGCCATCAGCCCGGAGGAGGGACTCTACGAGCAGTACTTC	CAISPEEGLYEQYF
TRBV9	NA	TRBD1	TRBJ2-1	TGTGCCAGCAGCGTAGAGACAGGGGACAATGAGCAGTTCTTC	CASSVETGDNEQFF
TRBV5-4	NA	NA	TRBJ2-7	TGTGCCAGCAGCGCGCCGGACGGATCCTACGAGCAGTACTTC	CASSAPDGSYEQYF
TRBV20-1	many	TRBD2	TRBJ2-3	TGCAGTGCTAGAGATCTAGGACTAGCGGTTAGCTCAGATACGCAGTATTTT	CSARDLGLAVSSDTQYF
TRBV28	many	NA	TRBJ2-4	TGTGCCAGCAGTCCCCTCGTTCCTTTGGAAAACATTCAGTACTTC	CASSPLVPLENIQYF
TRBV6-5	many	TRBD2	TRBJ2-3	TGTGCCAGCAGTTACTCGACCGGGGGGGGCACAGATACGCAGTATTTT	CASSYSTGGGTDTQYF